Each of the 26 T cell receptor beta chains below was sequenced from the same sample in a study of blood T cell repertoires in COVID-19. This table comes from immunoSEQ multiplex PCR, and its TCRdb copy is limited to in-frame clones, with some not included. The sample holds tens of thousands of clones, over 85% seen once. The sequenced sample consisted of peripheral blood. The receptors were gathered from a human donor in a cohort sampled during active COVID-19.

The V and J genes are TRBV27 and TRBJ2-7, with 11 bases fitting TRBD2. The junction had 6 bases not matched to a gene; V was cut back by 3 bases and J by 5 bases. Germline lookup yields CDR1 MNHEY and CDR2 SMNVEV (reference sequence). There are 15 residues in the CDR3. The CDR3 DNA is TGTGCCAGCAGTTTGGATAGCGGGGGGGCAAACGAGCAGTACTTC. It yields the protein CASSLDSGGANEQYF.

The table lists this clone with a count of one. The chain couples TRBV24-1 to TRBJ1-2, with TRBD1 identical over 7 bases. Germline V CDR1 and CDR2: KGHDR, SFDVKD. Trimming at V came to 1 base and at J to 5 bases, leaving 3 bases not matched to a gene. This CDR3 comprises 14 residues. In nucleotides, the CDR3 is TGTGCCACCAGTGATTTTGGACAGGATTATGGCTACACCTTC. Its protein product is CATSDFGQDYGYTF.

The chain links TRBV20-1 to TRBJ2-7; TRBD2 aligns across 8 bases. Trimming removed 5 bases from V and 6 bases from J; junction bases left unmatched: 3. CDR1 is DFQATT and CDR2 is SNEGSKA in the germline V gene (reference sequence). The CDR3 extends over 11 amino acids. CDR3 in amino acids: CSAATSGEQYF. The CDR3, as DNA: TGCAGTGCTGCCACTAGCGGCGAGCAGTACTTC.

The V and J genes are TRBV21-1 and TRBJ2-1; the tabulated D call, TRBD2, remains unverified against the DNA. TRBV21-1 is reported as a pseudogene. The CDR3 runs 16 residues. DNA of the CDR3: TGTGCCAGCAGCTTCCCTGCGGGAGGCCGATACAATGAGCAGTTCTTC. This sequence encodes CASSFPAGGRYNEQFF.

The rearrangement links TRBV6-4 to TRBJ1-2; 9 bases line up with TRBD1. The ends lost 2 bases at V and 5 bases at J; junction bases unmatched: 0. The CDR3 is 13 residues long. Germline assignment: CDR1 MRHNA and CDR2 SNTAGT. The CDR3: CASSDGQGYGYTF. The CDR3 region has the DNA TGTGCCAGCAGTGACGGACAGGGGTATGGCTACACCTTC.

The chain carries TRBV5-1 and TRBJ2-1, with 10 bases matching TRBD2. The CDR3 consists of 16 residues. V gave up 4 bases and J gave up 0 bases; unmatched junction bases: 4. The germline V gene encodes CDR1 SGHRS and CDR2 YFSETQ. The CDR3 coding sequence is TGCGCCAGCAGCATTAGCGGGGGGAGCTCCTACAATGAGCAGTTCTTC. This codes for CASSISGGSSYNEQFF.

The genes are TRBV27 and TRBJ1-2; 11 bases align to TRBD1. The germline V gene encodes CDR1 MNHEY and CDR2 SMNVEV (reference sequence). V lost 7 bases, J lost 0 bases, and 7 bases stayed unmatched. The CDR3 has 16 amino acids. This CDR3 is CASKVGTGGSNYGYTF. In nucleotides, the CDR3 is TGTGCCAGCAAGGTCGGGACAGGGGGTTCTAACTATGGCTACACCTTC.

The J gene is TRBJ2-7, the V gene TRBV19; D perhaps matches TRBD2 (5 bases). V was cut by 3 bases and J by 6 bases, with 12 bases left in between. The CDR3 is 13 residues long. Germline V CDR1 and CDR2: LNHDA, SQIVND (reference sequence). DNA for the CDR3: TGTGCCAGTAGTATGTCGGGGTTGGGCGAGCAGTACTTC. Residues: CASSMSGLGEQYF.

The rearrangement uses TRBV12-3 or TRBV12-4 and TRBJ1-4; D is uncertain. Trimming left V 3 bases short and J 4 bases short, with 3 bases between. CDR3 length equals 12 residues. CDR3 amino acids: CASSFFNEKLFF. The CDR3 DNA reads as TGTGCCAGCAGTTTCTTTAATGAAAAACTGTTTTTT.

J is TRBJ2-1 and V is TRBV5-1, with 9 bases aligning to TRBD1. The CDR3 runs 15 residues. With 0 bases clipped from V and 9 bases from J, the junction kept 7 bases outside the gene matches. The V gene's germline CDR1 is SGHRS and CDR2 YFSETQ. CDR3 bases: TGCGCCAGCAGCTTGGAAGTACAGGGGGCGGGTGAGCAGTTCTTC. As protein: CASSLEVQGAGEQFF.

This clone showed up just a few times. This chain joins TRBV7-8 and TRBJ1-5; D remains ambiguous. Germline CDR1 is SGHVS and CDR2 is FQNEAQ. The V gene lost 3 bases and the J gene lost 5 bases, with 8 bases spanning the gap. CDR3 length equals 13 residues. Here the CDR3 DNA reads TGTGCCAGCAGCTTTGCAGGCGATCAGCCCCAGCATTTT. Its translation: CASSFAGDQPQHF.

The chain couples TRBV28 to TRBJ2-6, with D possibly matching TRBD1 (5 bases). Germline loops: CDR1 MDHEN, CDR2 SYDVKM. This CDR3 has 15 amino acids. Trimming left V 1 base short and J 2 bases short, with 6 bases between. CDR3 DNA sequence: TGTGCCAGCAGTTTATCCAGGGCTGGGGCCAACGTCCTGACTTTC. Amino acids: CASSLSRAGANVLTF.

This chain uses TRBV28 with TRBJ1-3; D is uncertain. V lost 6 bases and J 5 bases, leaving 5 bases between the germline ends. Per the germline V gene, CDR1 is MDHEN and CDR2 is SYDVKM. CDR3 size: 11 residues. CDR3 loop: CASSRRNTIYF. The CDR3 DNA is TGTGCCAGCAGCCGTCGAAACACCATATATTTT.

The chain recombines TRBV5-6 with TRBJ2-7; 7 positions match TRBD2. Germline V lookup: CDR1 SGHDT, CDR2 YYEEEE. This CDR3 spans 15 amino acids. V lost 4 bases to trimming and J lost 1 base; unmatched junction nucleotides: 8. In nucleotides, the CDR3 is TGTGCCAGCAGCGTGGCGAGTAGCGGGTCCTACGAGCAGTACTTC. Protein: CASSVASSGSYEQYF.

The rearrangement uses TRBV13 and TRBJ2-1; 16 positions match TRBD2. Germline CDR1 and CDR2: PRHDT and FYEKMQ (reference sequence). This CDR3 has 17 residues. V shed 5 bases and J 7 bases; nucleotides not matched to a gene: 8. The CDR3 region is CASSTSLGLAGGNEQFF. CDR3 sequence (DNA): TGTGCCAGCAGCACTAGCCTGGGACTAGCGGGGGGGAATGAGCAGTTCTTC. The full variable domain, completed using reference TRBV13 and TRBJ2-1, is AAGVIQSPRHLIKEKRETATLKCYPIPRHDTVYWYQQGPGQDPQFLISFYEKMQSDKGSIPDRFSAQQFSDYHSELNMSSLELGDSALYFCASSTSLGLAGGNEQFFGPGTRLTVL.

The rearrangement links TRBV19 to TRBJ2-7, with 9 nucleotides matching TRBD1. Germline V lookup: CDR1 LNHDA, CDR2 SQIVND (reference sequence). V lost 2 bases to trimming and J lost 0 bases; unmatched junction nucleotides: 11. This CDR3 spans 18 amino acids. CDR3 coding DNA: TGTGCCAGTAGTATATCCTCCTTTCGACAGGGGGGCTCCTACGAGCAGTACTTC. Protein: CASSISSFRQGGSYEQYF. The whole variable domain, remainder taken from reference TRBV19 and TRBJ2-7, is DGGITQSPKYLFRKEGQNVTLSCEQNLNHDAMYWYRQDPGQGLRLIYYSQIVNDFQKGDIAEGYSVSREKKESFPLTVTSAQKNPTAFYLCASSISSFRQGGSYEQYFGPGTRLTVT.

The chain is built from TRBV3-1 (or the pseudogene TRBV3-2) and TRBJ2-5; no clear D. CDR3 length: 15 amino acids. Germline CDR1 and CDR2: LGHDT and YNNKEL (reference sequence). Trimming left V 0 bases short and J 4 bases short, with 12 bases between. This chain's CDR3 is CASSQDHATRETQYF. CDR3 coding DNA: TGTGCCAGCAGCCAAGATCACGCTACGAGAGAGACCCAGTACTTC.

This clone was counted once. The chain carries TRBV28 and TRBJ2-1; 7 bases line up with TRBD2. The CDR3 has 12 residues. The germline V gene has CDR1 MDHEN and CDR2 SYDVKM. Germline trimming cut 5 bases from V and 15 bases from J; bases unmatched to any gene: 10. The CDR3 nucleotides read TGTGCCAGCAGTCCACCACTAGCGACGCGGTTCTTC. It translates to CASSPPLATRFF.

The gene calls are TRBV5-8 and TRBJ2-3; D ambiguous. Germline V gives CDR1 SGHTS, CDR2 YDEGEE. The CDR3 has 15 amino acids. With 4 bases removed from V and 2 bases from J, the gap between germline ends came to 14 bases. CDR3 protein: CASSRRIQNTDTQYF. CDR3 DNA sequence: TGTGCCAGCAGCCGCCGGATACAGAACACAGATACGCAGTATTTT.

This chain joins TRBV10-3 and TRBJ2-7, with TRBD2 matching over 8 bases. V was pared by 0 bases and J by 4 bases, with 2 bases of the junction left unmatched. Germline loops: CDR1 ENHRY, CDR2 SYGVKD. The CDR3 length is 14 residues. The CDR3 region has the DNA TGTGCCATCAGTGAGTCAGGGACTAGTTACGAGCAGTACTTC. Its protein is CAISESGTSYEQYF.

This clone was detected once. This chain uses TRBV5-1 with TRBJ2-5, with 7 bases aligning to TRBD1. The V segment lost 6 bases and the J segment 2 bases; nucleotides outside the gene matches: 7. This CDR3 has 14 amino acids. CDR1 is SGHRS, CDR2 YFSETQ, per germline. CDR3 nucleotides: TGCGCCAGCAATGGGCAGGGGGTTCAAGAGACCCAGTACTTC. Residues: CASNGQGVQETQYF.

CDR3 nucleotide sequence: TGTGCCAGCAGTTACGCCCTCGGGAGGTACGAGCAGTACTTC. This encodes CASSYALGRYEQYF. This chain links TRBV6-5 with TRBJ2-7; 7 bases line up with TRBD2. V was pared by 2 bases and J by 4 bases, with 5 bases of the junction left unmatched. Germline V gene sequence: CDR1 MNHEY, CDR2 SVGAGI. This CDR3 region has 14 residues.

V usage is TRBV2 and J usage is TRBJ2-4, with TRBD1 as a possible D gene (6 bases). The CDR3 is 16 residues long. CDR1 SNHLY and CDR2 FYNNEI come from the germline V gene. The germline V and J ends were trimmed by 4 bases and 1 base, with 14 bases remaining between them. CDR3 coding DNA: TGTGCCAGCAGTGGGCCAGGGGTGGGGGCCAAAAACATTCAGTACTTC. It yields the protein CASSGPGVGAKNIQYF.

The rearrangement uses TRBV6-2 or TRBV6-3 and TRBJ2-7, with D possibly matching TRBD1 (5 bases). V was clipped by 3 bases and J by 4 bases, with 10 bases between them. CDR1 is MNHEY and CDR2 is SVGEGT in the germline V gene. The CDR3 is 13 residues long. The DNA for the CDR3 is TGTGCCAGCAGTTATGTTCGACAGTACGAGCAGTACTTC. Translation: CASSYVRQYEQYF.

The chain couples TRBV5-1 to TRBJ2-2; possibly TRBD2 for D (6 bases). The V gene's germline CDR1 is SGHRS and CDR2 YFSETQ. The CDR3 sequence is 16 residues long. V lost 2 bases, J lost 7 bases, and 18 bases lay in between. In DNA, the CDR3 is TGCGCCAGCAGCTTTTCGCGGGAACCTCTTGGCGGGGAGCTGTTTTTT. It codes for CASSFSREPLGGELFF.

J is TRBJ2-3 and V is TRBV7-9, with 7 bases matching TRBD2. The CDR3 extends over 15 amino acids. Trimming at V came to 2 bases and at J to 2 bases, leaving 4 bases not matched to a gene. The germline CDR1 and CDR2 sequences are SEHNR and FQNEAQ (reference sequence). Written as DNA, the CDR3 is TGTGCCAGCAGCTTAAGAGGGAGGGTCACAGATACGCAGTATTTT. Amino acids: CASSLRGRVTDTQYF.